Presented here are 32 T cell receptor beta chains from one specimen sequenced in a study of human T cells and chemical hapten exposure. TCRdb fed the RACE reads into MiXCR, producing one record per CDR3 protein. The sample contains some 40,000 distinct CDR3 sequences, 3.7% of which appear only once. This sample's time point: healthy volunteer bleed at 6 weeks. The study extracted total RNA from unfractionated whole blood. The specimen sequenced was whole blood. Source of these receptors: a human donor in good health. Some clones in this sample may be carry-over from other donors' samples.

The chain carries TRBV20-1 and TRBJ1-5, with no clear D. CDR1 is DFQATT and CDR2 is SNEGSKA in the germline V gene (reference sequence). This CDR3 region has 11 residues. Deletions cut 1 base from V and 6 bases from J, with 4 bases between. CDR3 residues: CSARAAQPQHF. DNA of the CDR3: TGCAGTGCTAGAGCGGCTCAGCCCCAGCATTTT.

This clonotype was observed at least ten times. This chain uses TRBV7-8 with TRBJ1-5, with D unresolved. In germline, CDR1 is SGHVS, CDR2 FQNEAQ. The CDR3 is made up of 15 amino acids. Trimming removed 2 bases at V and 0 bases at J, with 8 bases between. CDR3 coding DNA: TGTGCCAGCAGCTTATTCGGCTTTAGCAATCAGCCCCAGCATTTT. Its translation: CASSLFGFSNQPQHF.

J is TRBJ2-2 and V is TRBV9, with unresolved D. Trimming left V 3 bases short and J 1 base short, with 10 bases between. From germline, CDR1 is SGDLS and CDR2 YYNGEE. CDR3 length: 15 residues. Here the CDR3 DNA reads TGTGCCAGCAGCGCGTTTGGGGAGAACACCGGGGAGCTGTTTTTT. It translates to CASSAFGENTGELFF.

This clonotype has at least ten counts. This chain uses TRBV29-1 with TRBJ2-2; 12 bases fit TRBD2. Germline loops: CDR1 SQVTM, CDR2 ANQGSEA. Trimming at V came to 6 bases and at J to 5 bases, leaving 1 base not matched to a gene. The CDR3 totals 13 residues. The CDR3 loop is CSVGTSGTGELFF. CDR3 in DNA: TGCAGCGTGGGGACTAGCGGGACCGGGGAGCTGTTTTTT.

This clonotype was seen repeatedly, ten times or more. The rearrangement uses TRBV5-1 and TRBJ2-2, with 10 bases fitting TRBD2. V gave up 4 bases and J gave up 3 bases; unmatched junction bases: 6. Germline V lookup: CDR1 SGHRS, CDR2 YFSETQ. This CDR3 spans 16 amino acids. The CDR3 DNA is TGCGCCAGCAGCGATGAGCGGGAGGGGGACACCGGGGAGCTGTTTTTT. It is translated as CASSDEREGDTGELFF.

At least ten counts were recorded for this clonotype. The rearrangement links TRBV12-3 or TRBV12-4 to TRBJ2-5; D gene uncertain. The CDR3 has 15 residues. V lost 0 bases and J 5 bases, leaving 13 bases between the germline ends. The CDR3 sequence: CASSLAPTPPETQYF. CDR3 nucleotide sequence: TGTGCCAGCAGTTTAGCTCCGACCCCGCCGGAGACCCAGTACTTC.

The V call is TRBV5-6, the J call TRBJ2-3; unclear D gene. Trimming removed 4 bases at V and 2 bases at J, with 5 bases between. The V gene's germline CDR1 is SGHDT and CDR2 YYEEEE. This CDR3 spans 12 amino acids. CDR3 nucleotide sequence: TGTGCCAGCAGCGGAGACACAGATACGCAGTATTTT. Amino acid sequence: CASSGDTDTQYF.

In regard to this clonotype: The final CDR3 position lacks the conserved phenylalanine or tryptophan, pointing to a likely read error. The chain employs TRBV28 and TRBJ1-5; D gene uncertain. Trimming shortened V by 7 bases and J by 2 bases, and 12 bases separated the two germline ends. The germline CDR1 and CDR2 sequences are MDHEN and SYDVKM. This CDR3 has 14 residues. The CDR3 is CASNRYGGNQPQHL. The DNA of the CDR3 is TGTGCCAGCAATAGGTACGGGGGCAATCAGCCCCAGCATTTA.

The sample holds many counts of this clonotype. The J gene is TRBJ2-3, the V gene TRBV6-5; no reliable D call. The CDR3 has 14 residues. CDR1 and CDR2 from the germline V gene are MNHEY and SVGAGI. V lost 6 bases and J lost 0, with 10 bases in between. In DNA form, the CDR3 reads TGTGCCAGCAGCTACATACTTAGCACAGATACGCAGTATTTT. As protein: CASSYILSTDTQYF.

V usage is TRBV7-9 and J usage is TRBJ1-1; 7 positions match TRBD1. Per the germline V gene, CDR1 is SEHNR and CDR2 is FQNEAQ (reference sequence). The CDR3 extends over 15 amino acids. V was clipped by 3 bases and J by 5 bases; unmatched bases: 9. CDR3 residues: CASSFPTGAETEAFF. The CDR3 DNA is TGTGCCAGCAGCTTTCCTACAGGGGCGGAGACTGAAGCTTTCTTT.

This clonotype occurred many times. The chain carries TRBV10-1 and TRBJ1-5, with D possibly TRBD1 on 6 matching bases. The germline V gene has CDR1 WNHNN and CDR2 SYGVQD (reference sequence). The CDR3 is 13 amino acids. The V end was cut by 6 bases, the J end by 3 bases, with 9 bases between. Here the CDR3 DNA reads TGCGCCAGCAGCAGGGGTCCCAATCAGCCCCAGCATTTT. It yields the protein CASSRGPNQPQHF.

CDR3 sequence reads: CASSVAWGYTF. CDR3 sequence (DNA): TGTGCCAGCAGTGTAGCGTGGGGCTACACCTTC. This chain joins TRBV28 and TRBJ1-2; the D is unclear. CDR1 is MDHEN and CDR2 is SYDVKM in the germline V gene. V shed 5 bases and J shed 8 bases, with 9 bases lying between them. The length of the CDR3 is 11 residues.

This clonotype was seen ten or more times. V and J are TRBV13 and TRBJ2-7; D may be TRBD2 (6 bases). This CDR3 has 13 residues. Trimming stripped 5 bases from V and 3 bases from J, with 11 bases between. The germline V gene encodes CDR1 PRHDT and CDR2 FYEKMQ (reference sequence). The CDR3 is CASSPGVNYEQYF. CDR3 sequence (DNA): TGTGCCAGCAGCCCGGGGGTGAACTACGAGCAGTACTTC.

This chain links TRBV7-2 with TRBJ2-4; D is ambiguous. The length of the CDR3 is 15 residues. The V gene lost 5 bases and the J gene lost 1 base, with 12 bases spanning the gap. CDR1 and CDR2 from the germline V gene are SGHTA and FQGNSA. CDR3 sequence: CASSRNIGAKNIQYF. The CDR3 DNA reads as TGTGCCAGCAGCCGGAACATCGGGGCCAAAAACATTCAGTACTTC. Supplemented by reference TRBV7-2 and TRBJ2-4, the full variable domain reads GAGVSQSPSNKVTEKGKDVELRCDPISGHTALYWYRQSLGQGLEFLIYFQGNSAPDKSGLPSDRFSAERTGGSVSTLTIQRTQQEDSAVYLCASSRNIGAKNIQYFGAGTRLSVL.

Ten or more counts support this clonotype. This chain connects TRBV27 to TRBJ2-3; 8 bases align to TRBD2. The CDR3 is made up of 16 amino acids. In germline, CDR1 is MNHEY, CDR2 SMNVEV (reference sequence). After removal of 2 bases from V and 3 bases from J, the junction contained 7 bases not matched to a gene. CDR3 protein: CASSLLPGGATDTQYF. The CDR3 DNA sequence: TGTGCCAGCAGTTTACTACCGGGAGGGGCGACAGATACGCAGTATTTT.

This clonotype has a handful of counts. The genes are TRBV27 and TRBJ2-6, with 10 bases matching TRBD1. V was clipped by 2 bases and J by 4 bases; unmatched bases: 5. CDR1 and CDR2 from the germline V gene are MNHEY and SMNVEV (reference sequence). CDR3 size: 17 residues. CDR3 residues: CASSLGTGVGGANVLTF. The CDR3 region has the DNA TGTGCCAGCAGTTTAGGGACAGGGGTCGGAGGGGCCAACGTCCTGACTTTC.

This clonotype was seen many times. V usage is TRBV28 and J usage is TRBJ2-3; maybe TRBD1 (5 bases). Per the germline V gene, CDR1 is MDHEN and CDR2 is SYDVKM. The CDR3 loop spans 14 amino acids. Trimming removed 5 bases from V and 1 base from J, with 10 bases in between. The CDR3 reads CASSGTGRTDTQYF. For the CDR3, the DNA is TGTGCCAGCAGTGGAACAGGTCGCACAGATACGCAGTATTTT.

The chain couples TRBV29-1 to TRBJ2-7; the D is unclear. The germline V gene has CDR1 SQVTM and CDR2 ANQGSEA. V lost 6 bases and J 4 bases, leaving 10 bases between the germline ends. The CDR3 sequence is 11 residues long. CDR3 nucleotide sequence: TGCAGCGTCTCCGTTAAATACGAGCAGTACTTC. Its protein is CSVSVKYEQYF.

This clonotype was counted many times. The CDR3 here is CASSLGGPAGGMNTEAFF. The CDR3, as DNA: TGTGCCAGCAGTTTGGGCGGGCCAGCCGGGGGTATGAACACTGAAGCTTTCTTT. V usage is TRBV12-3 or TRBV12-4 and J usage is TRBJ1-1; tentatively, D is TRBD1 (5 bases). The CDR3 loop spans 18 amino acids. V shed 3 bases and J shed 0 bases, with 20 bases lying between them.

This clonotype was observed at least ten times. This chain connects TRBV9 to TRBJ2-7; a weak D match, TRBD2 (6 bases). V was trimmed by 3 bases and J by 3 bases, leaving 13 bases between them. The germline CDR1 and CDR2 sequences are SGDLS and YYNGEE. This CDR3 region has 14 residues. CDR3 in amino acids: CASSDRDSSYEQYF. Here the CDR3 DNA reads TGTGCCAGCAGCGACCGGGACTCAAGCTACGAGCAGTACTTC.

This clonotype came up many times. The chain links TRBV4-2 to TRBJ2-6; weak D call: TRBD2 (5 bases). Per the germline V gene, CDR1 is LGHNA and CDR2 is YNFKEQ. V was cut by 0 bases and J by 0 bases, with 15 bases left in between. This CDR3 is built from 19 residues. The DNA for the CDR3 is TGTGCCAGCAGCCAAGATCGAGGGTTGGATAGCTCTGGGGCCAACGTCCTGACTTTC. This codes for CASSQDRGLDSSGANVLTF.

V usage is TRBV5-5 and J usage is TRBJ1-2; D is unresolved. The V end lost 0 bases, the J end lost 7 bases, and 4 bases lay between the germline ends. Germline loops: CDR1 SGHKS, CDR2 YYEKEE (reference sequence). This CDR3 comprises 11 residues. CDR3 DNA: TGTGCCAGCAGCTTGGGGGGTGGCTACACCTTC. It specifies CASSLGGGYTF.

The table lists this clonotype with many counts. CDR3 nucleotide sequence: TGTGCCAGCAGTTTCGGGGGGAGAGGGTGGTACACTGAAGCTTTCTTT. Its translation: CASSFGGRGWYTEAFF. V usage is TRBV28 and J usage is TRBJ1-1; possible D gene TRBD1, 5 bases. Germline V lookup: CDR1 MDHEN, CDR2 SYDVKM. V lost 3 bases to trimming and J lost 3 bases, with 17 bases between them. This CDR3 spans 16 amino acids.

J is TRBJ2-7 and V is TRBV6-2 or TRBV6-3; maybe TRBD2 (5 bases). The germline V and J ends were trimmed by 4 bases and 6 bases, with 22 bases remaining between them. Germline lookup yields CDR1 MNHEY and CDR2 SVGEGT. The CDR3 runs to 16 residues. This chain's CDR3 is CASSSWWTPLPLEQYF. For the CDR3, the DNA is TGTGCCAGCAGTTCCTGGTGGACTCCCCTCCCTCTCGAGCAGTACTTC.

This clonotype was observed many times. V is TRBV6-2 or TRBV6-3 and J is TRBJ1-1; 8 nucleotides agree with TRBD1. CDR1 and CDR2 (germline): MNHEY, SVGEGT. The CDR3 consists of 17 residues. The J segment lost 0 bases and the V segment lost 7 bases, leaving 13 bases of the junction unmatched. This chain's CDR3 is CASTRGQGWLMNTEAFF. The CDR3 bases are TGTGCCAGCACCAGAGGACAGGGATGGTTGATGAACACTGAAGCTTTCTTT.

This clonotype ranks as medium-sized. This CDR3 is CASSQGAGANVLTF. CDR3 nucleotide sequence: TGTGCCAGCAGCCAGGGGGCTGGGGCCAACGTCCTGACTTTC. The genes are TRBV3-1 and TRBJ2-6; D tentatively reads TRBD1 or TRBD2 (5 bases each). V lost 3 bases and J 2 bases, leaving 5 bases between the germline ends. This CDR3 contains 14 residues. Germline CDR1 is LGHDT and CDR2 is YNNKEL (reference sequence).

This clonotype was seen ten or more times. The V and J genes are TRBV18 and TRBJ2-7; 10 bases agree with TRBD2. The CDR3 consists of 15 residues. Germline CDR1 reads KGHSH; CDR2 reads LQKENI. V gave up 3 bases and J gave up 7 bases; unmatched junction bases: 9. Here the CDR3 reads CASSPPASGSMEQYF. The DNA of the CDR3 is TGTGCCAGCTCACCTCCCGCTAGCGGGAGTATGGAGCAGTACTTC.

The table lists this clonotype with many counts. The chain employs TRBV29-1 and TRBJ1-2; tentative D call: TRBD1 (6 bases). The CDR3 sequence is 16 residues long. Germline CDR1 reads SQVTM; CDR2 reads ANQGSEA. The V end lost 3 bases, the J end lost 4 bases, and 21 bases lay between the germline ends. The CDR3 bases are TGCAGCGTTGACCCCCCGGGGTTTCAGGGGAGCTATGGCTACACCTTC. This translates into CSVDPPGFQGSYGYTF.

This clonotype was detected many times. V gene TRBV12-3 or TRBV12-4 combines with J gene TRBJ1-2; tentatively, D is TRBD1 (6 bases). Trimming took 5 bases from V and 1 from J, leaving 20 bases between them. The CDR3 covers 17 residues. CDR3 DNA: TGTGCCAGCAGTCCCACGCAGACAGGAGTTGGTAACTATGGCTACACCTTC. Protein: CASSPTQTGVGNYGYTF.

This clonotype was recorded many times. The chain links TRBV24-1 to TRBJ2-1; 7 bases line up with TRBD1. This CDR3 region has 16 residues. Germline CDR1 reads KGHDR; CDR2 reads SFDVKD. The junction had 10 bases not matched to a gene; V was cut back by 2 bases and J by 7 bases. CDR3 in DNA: TGTGCCACCAGTGATTCGATGAGACAGGGAAATAATGAGCAGTTCTTC. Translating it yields CATSDSMRQGNNEQFF.

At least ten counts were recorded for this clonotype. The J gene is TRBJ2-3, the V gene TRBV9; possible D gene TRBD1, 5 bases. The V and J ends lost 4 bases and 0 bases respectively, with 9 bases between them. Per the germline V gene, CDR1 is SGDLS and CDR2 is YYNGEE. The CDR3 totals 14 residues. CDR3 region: CASSFRQSTDTQYF. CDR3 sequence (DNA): TGTGCCAGCAGCTTCAGACAGAGCACAGATACGCAGTATTTT.

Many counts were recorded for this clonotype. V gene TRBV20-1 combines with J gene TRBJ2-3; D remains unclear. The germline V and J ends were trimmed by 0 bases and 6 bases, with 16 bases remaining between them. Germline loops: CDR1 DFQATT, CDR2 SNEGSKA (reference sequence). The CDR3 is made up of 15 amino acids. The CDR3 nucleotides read TGCAGTGCTAGAGATCTACTTACTGCCAGGGATACGCAGTATTTT. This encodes CSARDLLTARDTQYF.